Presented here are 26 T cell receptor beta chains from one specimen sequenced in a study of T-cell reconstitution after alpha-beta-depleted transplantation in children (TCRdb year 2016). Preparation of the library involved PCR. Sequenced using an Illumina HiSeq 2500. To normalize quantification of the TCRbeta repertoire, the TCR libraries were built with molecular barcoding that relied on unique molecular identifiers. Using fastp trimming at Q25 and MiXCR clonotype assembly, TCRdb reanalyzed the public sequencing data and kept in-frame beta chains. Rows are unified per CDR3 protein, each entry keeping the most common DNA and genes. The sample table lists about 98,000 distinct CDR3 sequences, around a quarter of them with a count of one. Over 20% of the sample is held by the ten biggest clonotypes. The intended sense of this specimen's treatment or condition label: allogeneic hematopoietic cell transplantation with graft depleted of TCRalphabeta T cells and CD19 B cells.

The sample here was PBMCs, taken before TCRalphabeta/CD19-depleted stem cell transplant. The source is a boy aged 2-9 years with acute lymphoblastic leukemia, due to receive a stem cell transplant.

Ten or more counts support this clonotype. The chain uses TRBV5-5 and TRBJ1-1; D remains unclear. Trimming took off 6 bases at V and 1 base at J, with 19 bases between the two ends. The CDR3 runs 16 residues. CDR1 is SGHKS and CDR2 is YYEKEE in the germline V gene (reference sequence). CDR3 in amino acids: CASTIPQYLENTEAFF. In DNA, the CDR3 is TGTGCCAGCACCATTCCGCAGTACCTGGAGAACACTGAAGCTTTCTTT.

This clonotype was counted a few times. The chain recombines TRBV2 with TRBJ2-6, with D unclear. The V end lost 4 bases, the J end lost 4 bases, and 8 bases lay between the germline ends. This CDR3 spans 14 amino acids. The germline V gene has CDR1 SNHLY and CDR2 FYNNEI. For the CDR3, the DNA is TGTGCCAGCAGTGCCGAAATGGGGGCCAACGTCCTGACTTTC. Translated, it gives CASSAEMGANVLTF.

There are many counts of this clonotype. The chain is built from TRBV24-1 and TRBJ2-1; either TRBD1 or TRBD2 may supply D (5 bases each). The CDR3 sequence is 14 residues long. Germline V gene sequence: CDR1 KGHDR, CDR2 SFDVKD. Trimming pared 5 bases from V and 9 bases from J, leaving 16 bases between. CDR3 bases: TGTGCCACCAGTGTGAGAGGGGTCGAGGCTGAGCAGTTCTTC. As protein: CATSVRGVEAEQFF.

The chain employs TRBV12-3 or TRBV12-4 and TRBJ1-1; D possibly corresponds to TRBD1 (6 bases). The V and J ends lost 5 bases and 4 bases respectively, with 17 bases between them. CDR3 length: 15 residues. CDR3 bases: TGTGCCAGCAGTCAGCAGGGGAGGGTGGGCACTGAAGCTTTCTTT. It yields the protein CASSQQGRVGTEAFF.

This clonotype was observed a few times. The DNA of the CDR3 is TGCGCCAGCAGCCAAGGGGCCAGGGGGTTGTACGAGCAGTACTTC. Its protein product is CASSQGARGLYEQYF. V gene TRBV4-1 combines with J gene TRBJ2-7; TRBD1 matches 7 bases. The V and J ends lost 1 base and 4 bases, in that order; junction bases with no gene match: 7. The CDR3 totals 15 residues. Per the germline V gene, CDR1 is MGHRA and CDR2 is YSYEKL.

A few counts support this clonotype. This CDR3 is CASSRGVAEGYPFF. The CDR3 coding sequence is TGTGCCAGCAGTCGAGGGGTGGCGGAGGGATATCCGTTCTTC. The chain recombines TRBV7-2 with TRBJ2-1; D might be TRBD2 (6 bases). The CDR3 runs 14 residues. Germline CDR1 reads SGHTA; CDR2 reads FQGNSA. With 6 bases removed from V and 15 bases from J, the gap between germline ends came to 24 bases.

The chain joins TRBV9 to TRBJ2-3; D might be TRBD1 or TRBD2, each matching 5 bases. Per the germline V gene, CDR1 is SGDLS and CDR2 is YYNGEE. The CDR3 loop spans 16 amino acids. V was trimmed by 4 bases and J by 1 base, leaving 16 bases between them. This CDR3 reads CASSTSSGLGTDTQYF. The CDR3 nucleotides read TGTGCCAGCAGCACCTCGTCGGGGCTAGGCACAGATACGCAGTATTTT.

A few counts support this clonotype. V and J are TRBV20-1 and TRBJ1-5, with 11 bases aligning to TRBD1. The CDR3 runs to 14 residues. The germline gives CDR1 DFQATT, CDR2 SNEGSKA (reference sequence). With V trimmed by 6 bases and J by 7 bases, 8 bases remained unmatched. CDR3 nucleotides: TGCAGTGCCCCAGGACAGGGGGCTAGCCAGCCCCAGCATTTT. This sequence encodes CSAPGQGASQPQHF.

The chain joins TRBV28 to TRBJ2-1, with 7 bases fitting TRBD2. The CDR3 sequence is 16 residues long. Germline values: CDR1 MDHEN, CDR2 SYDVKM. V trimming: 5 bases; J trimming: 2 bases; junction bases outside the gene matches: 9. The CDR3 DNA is TGTGCCAGCAGTGGGCTAGCGGAAGTCCCCTACAATGAGCAGTTCTTC. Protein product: CASSGLAEVPYNEQFF.

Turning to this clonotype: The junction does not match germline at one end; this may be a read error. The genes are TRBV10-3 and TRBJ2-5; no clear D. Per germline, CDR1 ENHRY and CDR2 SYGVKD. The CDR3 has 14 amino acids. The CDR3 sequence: CAISKSRVEETQYF. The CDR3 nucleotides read TGTGCCATCAGTAAGTCTAGGGTCGAAGAGACCCAGTACTTC.

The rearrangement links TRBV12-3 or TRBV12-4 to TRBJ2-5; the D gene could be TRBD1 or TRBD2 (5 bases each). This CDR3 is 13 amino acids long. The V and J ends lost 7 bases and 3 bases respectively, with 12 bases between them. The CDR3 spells CASTSWGKETQYF. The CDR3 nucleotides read TGTGCCAGCACCTCTTGGGGGAAAGAGACCCAGTACTTC.

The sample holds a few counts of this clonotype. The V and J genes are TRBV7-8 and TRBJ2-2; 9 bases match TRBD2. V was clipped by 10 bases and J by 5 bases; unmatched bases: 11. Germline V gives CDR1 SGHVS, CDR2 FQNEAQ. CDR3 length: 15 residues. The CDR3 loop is CATLRREGSTGELFF. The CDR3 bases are TGTGCCACACTACGGCGGGAGGGGTCGACCGGGGAGCTGTTTTTT.

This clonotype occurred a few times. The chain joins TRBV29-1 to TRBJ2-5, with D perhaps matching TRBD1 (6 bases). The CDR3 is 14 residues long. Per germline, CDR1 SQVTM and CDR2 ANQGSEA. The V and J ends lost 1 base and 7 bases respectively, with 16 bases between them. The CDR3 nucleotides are TGCAGCGTTGAAGGCGGAGTTACACAGGGGACCCAGTACTTC. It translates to CSVEGGVTQGTQYF.

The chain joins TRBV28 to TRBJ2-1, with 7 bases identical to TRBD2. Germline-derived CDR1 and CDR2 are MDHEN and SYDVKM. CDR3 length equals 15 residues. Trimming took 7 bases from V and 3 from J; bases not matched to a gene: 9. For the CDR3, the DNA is TGTGCCAGCACCTTACGGACTAGAGGCTACAATGAGCAGTTCTTC. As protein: CASTLRTRGYNEQFF.

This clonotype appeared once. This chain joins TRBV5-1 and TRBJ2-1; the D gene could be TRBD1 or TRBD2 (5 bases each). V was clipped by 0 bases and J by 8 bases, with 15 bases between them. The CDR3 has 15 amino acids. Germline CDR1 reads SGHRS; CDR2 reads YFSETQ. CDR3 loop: CASSLDRGARDEQFF. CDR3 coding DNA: TGCGCCAGCAGCTTGGACCGAGGGGCCCGCGATGAGCAGTTCTTC.

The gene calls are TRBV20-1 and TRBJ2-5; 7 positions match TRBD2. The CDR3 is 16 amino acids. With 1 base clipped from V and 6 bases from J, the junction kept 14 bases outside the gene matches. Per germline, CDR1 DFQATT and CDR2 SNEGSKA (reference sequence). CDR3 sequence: CSARVSAGTTHKTQYF. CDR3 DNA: TGCAGTGCTAGAGTCTCCGCCGGGACTACTCACAAGACCCAGTACTTC.

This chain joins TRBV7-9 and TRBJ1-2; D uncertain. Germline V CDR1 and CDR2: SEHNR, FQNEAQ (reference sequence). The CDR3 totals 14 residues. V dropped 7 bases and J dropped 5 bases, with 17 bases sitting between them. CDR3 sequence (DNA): TGTGCCAGCATAGGGCCAGGCGCTAGGTATGGCTACACCTTC. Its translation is CASIGPGARYGYTF.

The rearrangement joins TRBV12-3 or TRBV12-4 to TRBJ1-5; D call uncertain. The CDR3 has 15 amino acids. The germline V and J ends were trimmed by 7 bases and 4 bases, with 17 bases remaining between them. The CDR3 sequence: CASNMGGILNQPQHF. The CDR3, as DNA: TGTGCCAGCAATATGGGAGGGATCCTTAATCAGCCCCAGCATTTT.

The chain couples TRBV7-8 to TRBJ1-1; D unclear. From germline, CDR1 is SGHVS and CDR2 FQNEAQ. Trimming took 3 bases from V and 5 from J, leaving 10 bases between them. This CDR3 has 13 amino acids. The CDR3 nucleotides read TGTGCCAGCAGCTTTCGACGCGAGACTGAAGCTTTCTTT. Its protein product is CASSFRRETEAFF. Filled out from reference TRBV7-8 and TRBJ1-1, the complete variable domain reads GAGVSQSPRYKVAKRGQDVALRCDPISGHVSLFWYQQALGQGPEFLTYFQNEAQLDKSGLPSDRFFAERPEGSVSTLKIQRTQQEDSAVYLCASSFRRETEAFFGQGTRLTVV.

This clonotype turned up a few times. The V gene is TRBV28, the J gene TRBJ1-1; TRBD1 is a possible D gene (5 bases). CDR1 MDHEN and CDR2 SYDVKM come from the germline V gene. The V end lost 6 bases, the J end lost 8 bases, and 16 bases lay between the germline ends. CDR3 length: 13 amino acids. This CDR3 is CASRRWGGSEAFF. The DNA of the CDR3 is TGTGCCAGCAGACGTTGGGGGGGATCCGAAGCTTTCTTT.

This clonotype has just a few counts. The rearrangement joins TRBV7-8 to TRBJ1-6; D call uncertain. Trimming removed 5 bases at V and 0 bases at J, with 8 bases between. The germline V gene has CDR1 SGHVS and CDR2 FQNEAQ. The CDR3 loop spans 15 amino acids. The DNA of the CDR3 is TGTGCCAGCAGCCCCGGGAACTCCTATAATTCACCCCTCCACTTT. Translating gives CASSPGNSYNSPLHF.

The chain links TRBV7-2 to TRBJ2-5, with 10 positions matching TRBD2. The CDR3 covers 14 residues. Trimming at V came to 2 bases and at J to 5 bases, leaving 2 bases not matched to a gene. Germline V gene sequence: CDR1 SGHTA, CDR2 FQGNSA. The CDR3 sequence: CASSLRTSGETQYF. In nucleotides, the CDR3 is TGTGCCAGCAGCTTAAGGACTAGCGGTGAGACCCAGTACTTC.

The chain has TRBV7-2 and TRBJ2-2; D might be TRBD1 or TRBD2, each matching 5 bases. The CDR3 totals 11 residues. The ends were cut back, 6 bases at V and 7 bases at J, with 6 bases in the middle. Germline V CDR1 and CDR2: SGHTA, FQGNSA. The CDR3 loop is CASRRGGELFF. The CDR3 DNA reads TGTGCCAGCAGGAGGGGCGGGGAGCTGTTTTTT.

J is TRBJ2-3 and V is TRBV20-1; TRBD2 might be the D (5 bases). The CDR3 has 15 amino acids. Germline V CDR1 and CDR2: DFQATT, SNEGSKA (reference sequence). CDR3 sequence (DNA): TGCAGCGCTTCGGTGAGAGGGCCCGGCACAGATACGCAGTATTTT. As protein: CSASVRGPGTDTQYF.

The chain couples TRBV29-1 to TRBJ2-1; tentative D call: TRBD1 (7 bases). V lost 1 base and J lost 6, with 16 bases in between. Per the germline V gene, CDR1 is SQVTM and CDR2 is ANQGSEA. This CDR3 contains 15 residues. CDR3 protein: CSVEVEGALVNEQFF. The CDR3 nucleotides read TGCAGCGTTGAAGTGGAGGGGGCATTGGTCAATGAGCAGTTCTTC.

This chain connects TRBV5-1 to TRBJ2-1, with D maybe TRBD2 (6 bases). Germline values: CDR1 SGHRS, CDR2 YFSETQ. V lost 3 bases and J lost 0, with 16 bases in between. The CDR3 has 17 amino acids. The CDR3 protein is CASSSPGLPSSYNEQFF. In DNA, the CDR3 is TGCGCCAGCAGCTCTCCGGGACTTCCGAGCTCCTACAATGAGCAGTTCTTC.